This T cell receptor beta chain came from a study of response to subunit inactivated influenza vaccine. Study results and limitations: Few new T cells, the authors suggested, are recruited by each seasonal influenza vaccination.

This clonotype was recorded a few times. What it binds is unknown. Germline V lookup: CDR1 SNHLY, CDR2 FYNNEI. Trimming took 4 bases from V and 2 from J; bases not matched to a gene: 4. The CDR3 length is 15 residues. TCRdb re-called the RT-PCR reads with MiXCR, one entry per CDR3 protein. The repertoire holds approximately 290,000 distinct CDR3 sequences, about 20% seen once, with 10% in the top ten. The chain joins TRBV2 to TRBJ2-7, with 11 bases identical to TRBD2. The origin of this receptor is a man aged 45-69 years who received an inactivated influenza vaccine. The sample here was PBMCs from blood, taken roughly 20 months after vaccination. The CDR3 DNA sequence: TGTGCCAGCAGTGTCGGGACTAGCGGTGCCTACGAGCAGTACTTC. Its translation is CASSVGTSGAYEQYF.